This T cell receptor (beta chain) emerged from a study of post-analysis software for immune sequencing data. Study at large: Some patients lacked subtype; others had relapsing-remitting, secondary progressive or progressive-relapsing disease. General study points: The five TRBV segments detected at higher frequency in patients than in controls included TRBV5-6, TRBV5-1 and TRBV20-1. Comparison with controls showed significantly lower normalized Chao1 diversity in multiple sclerosis patients. By F measure, strong co-clustering occurred among samples prepared in the same batch.

About this clonotype itself: Its antigen remains unknown.

Unique molecular identifiers were present in the TCR beta cDNA libraries. Input populations of about 0.95 to 10 million T cells gave rise to around 480,000 cDNA molecules. In TCRdb, the PCR reads were re-called with MiXCR into one record per CDR3 protein. Here the sample spans 650,000 to 850,000 distinct CDR3 sequences, 53% being singletons. The ends lost 5 bases at V and 2 bases at J; junction bases unmatched: 8. CDR1 and CDR2 from the germline V gene are SGHVS and FNYEAQ. The CDR3 contains 15 residues. V is TRBV7-6 and J is TRBJ2-5; 7 bases match TRBD1. Sequenced input: blood. This clonotype was obtained from a girl aged 10-17 years with multiple sclerosis. DNA for the CDR3: TGTGCCAGCAGCCCTAGTGGGGACAGTCAAGAGACCCAGTACTTC. Translation: CASSPSGDSQETQYF.